This TCR beta chain was captured by sequencing in a study of cytomegalovirus exposure and HLA in healthy donors (dated by TCRdb to about 2017). Notes on the research overall: An earlier analysis of fewer than 750 of the donors reported 276 Gb of sequence data and roughly 120 million unique TCR beta sequences obtained from approximately 180 million T cells. The aim of the study was to test whether cataloging public T cell receptors could identify signatures of past pathogen exposure. Class I and class II HLA loci were covered by the typing at four-digit resolution. To predict cytomegalovirus infection status, the study brought together high-throughput TCR immunosequencing, statistical association of individual TCRs with disease status, and machine learning. Typing coverage varied by locus: roughly 620-640 donors for A, B, C, DRB1 and DQB1; about 520 for DQA1; around 610 for DPA1; more than 450 for DPB1. Rather than drawing on any new phenotypic data, the later analysis identified candidate immune exposures from TCR beta sequences and the way those sequences occurred across donors. Of the 398 genotyped donors, 75% to 85% were placed in the genetic ancestry cluster associated with self-reported Caucasian donors. An earlier analysis of around 580 of the donors used high-throughput TCR beta sequencing to judge whether each TCR beta V gene segment behaved as functional or pseudogenic. A separate validation cohort of 100 to 150 different subjects was used in addition to the approximately 640-subject first cohort. The study profiled the T cell repertoires of some 610 subjects by immunosequencing and related them to cytomegalovirus serostatus. In a later analysis, previously published TCR beta repertoires from 600 to 850 donors were re-analyzed and high-resolution HLA genotyping was added so that TCR occurrence patterns could be studied. A handful of DR-DQ haplotypes were handled as single units for association and clustering because linkage in the cohort was strong. Alongside the repertoire data, information on donor age, sex, ethnicity and CMV serostatus was compiled. Every repertoire in the discovery cohort had been generated on one and the same sequencing platform. An early release that covered fewer than 750 HLA-typed donors contained approximately 300 gigabases of sequencing data and 75 million to 100 million unique TCR sequences. Among about 370 genotyped donors of the cohort, an average of about 220,000 unique TCR beta nucleotide sequences was sequenced per donor, of which about 19% were non-productive. A later genetic analysis took genome-wide SNP genotypes for about three fifths of the roughly 700 donors and used that subset as a discovery cohort. The research as a whole found: In a later analysis, most CMV-associated TCR beta chains were found to appear HLA-restricted, with HLA associations seemingly driven largely by CMV exposure. Specific HLA alleles were associated with around 18,000 TCR beta sequences at a false discovery rate of 0.05 in a later analysis. Because HLA typing was unavailable for some donors at each locus, only the typed subset was used in association tests. The cohort was sequenced for TCR beta chains only, and without alpha or paired-chain data the features that could be detected were limited. An earlier analysis of some 590 of the donors showed that most TCR beta V segments appeared in productive rearrangements either about 87% or about 30% of the time, which broadly matched IMGT annotations. A few of the identified cytomegalovirus-associated TCR beta chains were confirmed in vitro to be specific for cytomegalovirus antigens. Sequencing depth was assumed to be roughly uniform across donors in the presence/absence analyses, though that assumption may not hold. Compared with equally common non-associated chains, HLA-associated TCR beta chains in a later analysis were more clonally expanded and had lower generation probabilities. The classifier was reported to diagnose cytomegalovirus status with high specificity and sensitivity in both the original and validation cohorts. A later analysis found that TCR association rates varied across HLA loci, with DRB1 alleles showing the most associated TCRs and HLA-C alleles the fewest. In a later analysis, several top co-occurrence clusters were reported to appear linked to parvovirus B19, influenza, CMV and Epstein-Barr virus. Because counts were too low, about 15 rarely observed V segments, including chromosome 9 orphons, were left out of the earlier analysis of over 550 of the donors. A further reported finding was that TCR beta sequences accurately predicted the HLA-A and HLA-B alleles for most subjects in the first cohort. Linkage disequilibrium might explain the correlated functional status among segregating V segments, but an unknown experimental factor could not be excluded. For the cohort, immune exposure information was limited to CMV serostatus. The study listed approximately 150 TCR beta chains as associated with cytomegalovirus. According to the authors, the approach could potentially be generalized to other disease states and immunological phenotypes. Some IMGT-functional V segments, including TRBV6-2 and TRBV6-3, could not be distinguished by the 87-base-pair reads and were therefore excluded. Strong co-occurrence of HLA alleles, especially DR and DQ, made assigning TCR associations to individual alleles difficult. According to a later genetic analysis, donors in an Asian-associated ancestry cluster had fewer N-insertions in productive TCRs than the approximately 710-donor mean. A cluster of highly shared sequence variants was judged likely to represent a technical artifact of the sequencing pipeline. Across donors, most TCR sequences were observed very rarely, whereas some public TCRs were present in many individuals. A later genetic analysis associated a missense DCLRE1C variant with V-gene and J-gene trimming of TCR beta chains, and an independent cohort replicated the association.

This clone was observed a single time. What antigen it recognizes has not been identified. Nothing much larger sits one base from this clone, and base qualities are not available. From its cysteine to its phenylalanine, the CDR3 spans 19 amino acids. Just CDR3 DNA is preserved here, 57 bases in frame from base 1. Sequences SEHNR (CDR1) and FQNEAQ (CDR2) are obtained from the germline V gene (reference sequence). The junction carries 28 bases between V and J, which are trimmed by 3 bases and 7 bases respectively. The cohort was made up of 500 to 850 healthy bone marrow donors. All cohort members were sampled while nominally healthy, although unrecorded immune exposures were likely present. The donor was CMV seronegative and was included in the group of a few hundred seronegative cohort members. Each donor provided a peripheral blood sample, and peripheral blood mononuclear cells were used for TCR beta sequencing. Genomic DNA was extracted from the blood cell samples with the Qiagen DNeasy Blood Extraction Kit.

Libraries were built with the immunoSEQ multiplex PCR assay. A mixture of 60 forward primers for TCR Vbeta segments and 13 reverse primers for TCR Jbeta segments was used in the multiplex PCR. The CDR3 region of rearranged TCR beta genes was amplified from genomic DNA by a multiplex PCR assay. Amplified TCR beta libraries were sequenced as 87-base-pair reads on the Illumina HiSeq System. On the study's bioinformatics: In a later analysis, 80 million or so unique TCR beta chains were counted across the 500 to 700 repertoires, and approximately 11 million of these chains were shared by at least two donors. To remove PCR and sequencing errors, raw reads were error-corrected and collapsed into unique sequences using a nearest-neighbor algorithm that merged closely related sequences. V, D and J gene segments were assigned by aligning CDR3 sequences to IMGT reference sequences. For a sequence to be retained, a match of at least six nucleotides to both a V gene segment and a J gene segment was required. Rearrangements were classified as productive when the CDR3 lacked stop codons and remained in frame with V and J, and all other rearrangements were classified as non-productive. Following IMGT convention, CDR3 was defined as the stretch from the second conserved V-encoded cysteine to the conserved J-encoded phenylalanine. Sequences without an unambiguous match to a single V gene segment were excluded from the earlier analysis of approximately 600 of the donors. In an earlier analysis of some 590 of the donors, a V segment was called functional when productive rearrangements were above 56.7%, and segregating when the standard deviation between donors exceeded 5%. To diagnose cytomegalovirus status from the catalog of TCR beta chain sequences, a statistical classification framework was built. V and J gene assignment, in a later analysis, came from comparing TCR nucleotide sequences with IMGT/GENE-DB human TR gene sequences. Using the TCRdist pipeline, a later analysis assigned CDR3 sequences along with most-parsimonious VDJ recombination scenarios. In a later analysis, each TCR beta chain was defined by its CDR3 amino acid sequence together with its V-gene family, and reads without a unique V-gene family were excluded. A later analysis removed several hundred highly shared, low-generation-probability nucleotide sequences to deal with suspected cross-contamination and a sequencing artifact. For each public chain, a later analysis derived a clonal expansion index from normalized ranks of inferred template counts within each repertoire. In a later analysis, generation probabilities were computed using a VDJ recombination model fitted to out-of-frame rearrangements, and the results were checked against IGoR. Hypergeometric tests were used in a later analysis to score TCR-TCR, TCR-HLA and TCR-CMV co-occurrence, with a repertoire-size bias correction applied to the TCR pairs. A later analysis estimated false discovery rates by permuting HLA or CMV assignments 20 times. In a later analysis, co-occurring TCRs were grouped using DBSCAN, and TCRdist sequence similarity was added for clustering within HLA-allele-positive subsets. Co-occurrence clustering excluded repertoires with fewer than 30,000 or more than 120,000 public chains, plus five with anomalous nucleotide sharing. Sourced from immuneACCESS, this table was stored by TCRdb with only in-frame sequences that have V and J called. A share of the clones is absent; for the studies checked, an unresolved V gene accounts for under half, and the remainder has no known explanation. V, J and clone size are those of that table, while D and trimming were read from the DNA. Recorded for this sample are 270,000 or so clones; approximately 91% of them occurred a single time. The leading ten clones occupy about 1.5% of the sample.

Input material: PBMCs. The chain employs TRBV7-9 and TRBJ2-1; perhaps TRBD2 is the D gene, with 6 bases matching. The clonotype comes from a girl aged 2-15 years in good health and CMV-seronegative. This receptor has the CDR3 CASSFDRRESARRVNEQFF. The DNA sequence follows: TGTGCCAGCAGCTTTGATCGGAGGGAATCAGCTCGGAGGGTAAATGAGCAGTTCTTC.